Reported below is one T cell receptor (beta chain). The data were taken from a study of human T cells and chemical hapten exposure. The overall study: Minor pooled library volume differences mainly drove per-sample TCR yield variation.

The germline V gene has CDR1 SNHLY and CDR2 FYNNEI. The ends lost 1 base at V and 13 bases at J; junction bases unmatched: 9. The CDR3 has 13 residues. Time point reported: pre-sensitization, week 0. Treatment reported: therapeutic diphenylcyclopropenone sensitization with weekly scalp DPC. A single record per CDR3 protein comes from TCRdb applying MiXCR to the RACE reads. The sample gives under 300,000 distinct CDR3 sequences, approximately 7.5% of which show up once; 0.9% to 1.5% is in the top ten. The source was whole blood, collected in connection with sensitization to the hapten diphenylcyclopropenone (DPC). The chain joins TRBV2 to TRBJ2-5; the match to TRBD1 covers 7 bases. This TCR came from a young man with alopecia areata. Some clones in this sample may be carry-over from other donors' samples. In DNA form, the CDR3 reads TGTGCCAGCAGTGAAGAAGGGGACAGCCGAGGGTACTTC. It yields the protein CASSEEGDSRGYF.